What follows are 20 T cell receptor beta chains derived from one specimen sequenced in a study of shared clonotypes between healthy human individuals (dated by TCRdb to 2019 to 2021). The library was obtained by the immunoSEQ multiplex PCR assay. Drawn from immuneACCESS, this table holds only the in-frame rearrangements with V and J called that TCRdb kept. Clones are partly lost; checked studies trace under half to an unresolved V gene and leave the rest unexplained. The table for this sample lists 850,000 to 1,200,000 clones; around 74% of them were counted only once. 1.4% of the sample is taken by the ten largest. The sequenced material came from memory CD4+ T cells sorted from blood. Per the publication, the cell subset or site label means: CD45RA-negative fraction. The receptor set was obtained from a man between 18 and 35 years old in good health.

V is TRBV6-9 and J is TRBJ2-1; D remains ambiguous. With 8 bases removed from V and 1 base from J, the gap between germline ends came to 12 bases. CDR1 is MNHGY and CDR2 is SVAAGI in the germline V gene. The CDR3 loop spans 14 amino acids. The CDR3 sequence is CASWRGASYNEQFF. The CDR3 DNA is TGTGCCAGCTGGCGAGGAGCGTCCTACAATGAGCAGTTCTTC.

The chain carries TRBV5-5 and TRBJ2-4, with TRBD2 identical over 10 bases. After removal of 1 base from V and 8 bases from J, the junction contained 18 bases not matched to a gene. There are 19 residues in the CDR3. Germline values: CDR1 SGHKS, CDR2 YYEKEE (reference sequence). CDR3 DNA sequence: TGTGCCAGCAGCTTGCAAATGGCTAGCGGGAGTGCGGGGAGGCACATTCAGTACTTC. This translates into CASSLQMASGSAGRHIQYF.

The rearrangement joins TRBV21-1 to TRBJ2-3; the DNA was not compared with TRBD1, the D call given in the table. TRBV21-1 is assigned pseudogene status. The CDR3 runs to 13 residues. The CDR3 loop reads CASSNRQGDTQYF. CDR3 bases: TGTGCCAGCAGCAATCGACAGGGAGATACGCAGTATTTT.

The genes are TRBV5-1 and TRBJ2-5; the match to TRBD1 covers 7 bases. The ends lost 4 bases at V and 5 bases at J; junction bases unmatched: 5. The CDR3 is 13 residues long. The germline CDR1 and CDR2 sequences are SGHRS and YFSETQ. Written as DNA, the CDR3 is TGCGCCAGCAGCGTTGACAGGGTCGAGACCCAGTACTTC. Residues: CASSVDRVETQYF.

The rearrangement uses TRBV7-3 and TRBJ2-2; TRBD2 matches at 8 bases. V trimming: 5 bases; J trimming: 7 bases; junction bases outside the gene matches: 3. Germline CDR1 and CDR2: SGHTA and FQGTGA. CDR3 length: 13 amino acids. The CDR3 is CASSPRGGGELFF. The CDR3 DNA follows: TGTGCCAGCAGCCCCCGGGGGGGCGGGGAGCTGTTTTTT.

This chain connects TRBV2 to TRBJ1-2; tentatively, D is TRBD1 (5 bases). V gave up 6 bases and J gave up 13 bases, with 21 bases separating them. CDR1 is SNHLY and CDR2 is FYNNEI in the germline V gene. There are 13 residues in the CDR3. The CDR3 nucleotides read TGTGCCAGCAGGGACCGGGACGGCACCACCTCCACCTTC. It translates to CASRDRDGTTSTF.

The DNA of the CDR3 is TGTGCCAGTAGTAGCTCCGGGACTAGGGTCCACGAGCAGTACTTC. This gives the protein CASSSSGTRVHEQYF. This chain uses TRBV19 with TRBJ2-7; 8 nucleotides agree with TRBD2. CDR1 is LNHDA, CDR2 SQIVND, per germline (reference sequence). The CDR3 loop spans 15 amino acids. After removal of 4 bases from V and 5 bases from J, the junction contained 10 bases not matched to a gene.

The chain recombines TRBV7-9 with TRBJ2-7; TRBD2 is a possible D gene (6 bases). Germline V CDR1 and CDR2: SEHNR, FQNEAQ (reference sequence). V was clipped by 5 bases and J by 4 bases, with 15 bases between them. CDR3 size: 14 residues. CDR3 protein: CASSPAAGTYEQYF. The CDR3 DNA follows: TGTGCCAGCAGCCCTGCGGCGGGAACGTACGAGCAGTACTTC.

This rearrangement joins TRBV4-3 to TRBJ2-7; D not certain. This CDR3 is built from 12 residues. V lost 2 bases to trimming and J lost 6 bases, with 8 bases between them. Germline lookup yields CDR1 LGHNA and CDR2 YSLEER. CDR3 sequence: CASSQLNGEQYF. The CDR3 nucleotides read TGCGCCAGCAGCCAACTGAACGGCGAGCAGTACTTC.

The rearrangement uses TRBV5-1 and TRBJ2-7, with 9 nucleotides matching TRBD1. Trimming at V came to 3 bases and at J to 4 bases, leaving 11 bases not matched to a gene. This CDR3 region has 16 residues. The germline V gene encodes CDR1 SGHRS and CDR2 YFSETQ. The CDR3 protein is CASSSVAGTGFYEQYF. The CDR3, as DNA: TGCGCCAGCAGCTCCGTTGCCGGGACAGGGTTTTACGAGCAGTACTTC.

The genes are TRBV14 and TRBJ1-4; D remains ambiguous. This CDR3 is 12 amino acids long. The germline CDR1 and CDR2 sequences are SGHDN and FVKESK. Trimming removed 5 bases at V and 11 bases at J, with 12 bases between. The CDR3 region has the DNA TGTGCCAGCAGCTCCTCCCGGGAGAAACTGTTTTTT. Translating it yields CASSSSREKLFF.

The chain joins TRBV18 to TRBJ2-7; D not resolved. Deletions cut 2 bases from V and 2 bases from J, with 7 bases between. This CDR3 contains 13 residues. From germline, CDR1 is KGHSH and CDR2 LQKENI. CDR3 nucleotide sequence: TGTGCCAGCTCACCAGGGCAGCCCTACGAGCAGTACTTC. Its protein product is CASSPGQPYEQYF.

The J gene is TRBJ2-2, the V gene TRBV9; a possible D gene is TRBD1 (5 bases). Trimming stripped 4 bases from V and 7 bases from J, with 11 bases between. CDR1 is SGDLS, CDR2 YYNGEE, per germline. The CDR3 sequence is 13 residues long. The CDR3 DNA sequence: TGTGCCAGCAGCCCTGTGGGGCGCGGGGAGCTGTTTTTT. Translating gives CASSPVGRGELFF.

This clone was found once. This same CDR3 is encoded by further DNA sequences in the sample. The chain combines TRBV6-5 with TRBJ1-1, with no clear D. Germline V gives CDR1 MNHEY, CDR2 SVGAGI. Trimming removed 0 bases from V and 1 base from J, with 6 bases in between. This CDR3 comprises 14 residues. The CDR3 bases are TGTGCCAGCAGTTACTCAGGAGGGAACACTGAAGCTTTCTTT. Its protein is CASSYSGGNTEAFF.

The gene calls are TRBV6-1 and TRBJ1-1, with TRBD1 as a possible D gene (5 bases). CDR3 size: 13 residues. CDR1 and CDR2 from the germline V gene are MNHNS and SASEGT. Trimming cost V 10 bases and J 1 base, with 13 bases left between them. CDR3 DNA: TGTGCCATCACATGGGGCAGGAACACTGAAGCTTTCTTT. This gives the protein CAITWGRNTEAFF.

Comments on this clone: Other nucleotide sequences in the sample specify the same CDR3. The J gene is TRBJ2-5, the V gene TRBV30; D not certain. The germline gives CDR1 GTSNPN, CDR2 SVGIG (reference sequence). The V end lost 3 bases, the J end lost 2 bases, and 7 bases lay between the germline ends. The CDR3 is 12 amino acids. The DNA for the CDR3 is TGTGCCTGGAGCCCAGGTCAAGAGACCCAGTACTTC. The encoded protein is CAWSPGQETQYF.

The chain employs TRBV12-5 and TRBJ2-7; D not resolved. CDR1 and CDR2 (germline): LGHNT, FRNRAP. The CDR3 sequence is 15 residues long. The V end was cut by 3 bases, the J end by 0 bases, with 12 bases between. CDR3 DNA sequence: TGTGCTAGTGGTTTACCCAGAACCACCTCCTACGAGCAGTACTTC. Amino acid sequence: CASGLPRTTSYEQYF.

The genes are TRBV7-9 and TRBJ2-7, with D perhaps matching TRBD1 (5 bases). Germline lookup yields CDR1 SEHNR and CDR2 FQNEAQ (reference sequence). Trimming shortened V by 1 base and J by 6 bases, and 13 bases separated the two germline ends. The CDR3 is made up of 14 amino acids. CDR3 nucleotides: TGTGCCAGCAGCTTAGGAGAACAGGCAGCCGAGCAGTACTTC. It translates to CASSLGEQAAEQYF.

This clone showed up just once. Other DNA sequences in this sample translate to the same CDR3. The J gene is TRBJ2-7, the V gene TRBV29-1; D is undetermined. CDR3 length equals 11 residues. Trimming removed 2 bases at V and 4 bases at J, with 6 bases between. The V gene's germline CDR1 is SQVTM and CDR2 ANQGSEA. The CDR3 nucleotides read TGCAGCGTTGAACGCAGTTACGAGCAGTACTTC. It yields the protein CSVERSYEQYF.

This clone was recorded only once. The V gene is TRBV5-1, the J gene TRBJ2-5; tentative D call: TRBD2 (6 bases). With 6 bases removed from V and 5 bases from J, the gap between germline ends came to 14 bases. In germline, CDR1 is SGHRS, CDR2 YFSETQ. This CDR3 spans 13 amino acids. This CDR3 is CASTRGAGETQYF. The CDR3 DNA reads TGCGCCAGCACGCGGGGAGCAGGGGAGACCCAGTACTTC.